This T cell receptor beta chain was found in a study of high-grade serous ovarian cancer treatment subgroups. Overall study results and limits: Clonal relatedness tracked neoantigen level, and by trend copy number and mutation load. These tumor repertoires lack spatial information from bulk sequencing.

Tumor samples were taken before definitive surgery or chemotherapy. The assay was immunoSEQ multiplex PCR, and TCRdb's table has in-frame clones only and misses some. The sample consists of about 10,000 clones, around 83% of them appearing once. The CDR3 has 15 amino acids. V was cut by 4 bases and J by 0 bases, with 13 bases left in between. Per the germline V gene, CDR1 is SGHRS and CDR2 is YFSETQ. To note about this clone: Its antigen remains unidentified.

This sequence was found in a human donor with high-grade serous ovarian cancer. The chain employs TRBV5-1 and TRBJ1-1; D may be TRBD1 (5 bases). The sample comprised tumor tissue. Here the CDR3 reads CASSPWDSMNTEAFF. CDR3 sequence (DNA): TGCGCCAGCAGCCCTTGGGACTCGATGAACACTGAAGCTTTCTTT.